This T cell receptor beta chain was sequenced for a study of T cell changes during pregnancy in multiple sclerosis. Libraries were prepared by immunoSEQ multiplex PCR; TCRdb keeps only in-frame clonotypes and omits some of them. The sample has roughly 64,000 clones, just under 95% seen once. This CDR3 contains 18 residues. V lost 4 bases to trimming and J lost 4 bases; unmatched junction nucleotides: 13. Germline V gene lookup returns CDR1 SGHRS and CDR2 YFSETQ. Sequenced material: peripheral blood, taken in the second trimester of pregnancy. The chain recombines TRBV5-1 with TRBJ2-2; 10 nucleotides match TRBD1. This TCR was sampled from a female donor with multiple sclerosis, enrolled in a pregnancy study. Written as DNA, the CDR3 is TGCGCCAGCAGCCATGAATTAAACCGGGACAGGGGCACCGGGGAGCTGTTTTTT. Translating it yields CASSHELNRDRGTGELFF.